The next 5 T cell receptor beta chains were all read from a single sample in a study of response to subunit inactivated influenza vaccine. TCRdb ran MiXCR on the RT-PCR reads and lists one entry per CDR3 protein. The sample holds about 520,000 distinct CDR3 sequences, 6% to 9% seen once. This specimen was PBMCs from blood, taken around 2 years after vaccination. The receptors shown here come from a man between 50 and 75 years old who received an inactivated influenza vaccine.

The rearrangement links TRBV18 to TRBJ2-5; D call uncertain. CDR3 length equals 13 residues. Germline V gene sequence: CDR1 KGHSH, CDR2 LQKENI. V shed 3 bases and J shed 3 bases, with 8 bases lying between them. The CDR3 reads CASSPAGKETQYF. CDR3 in DNA: TGTGCCAGCTCACCTGCTGGGAAAGAGACCCAGTACTTC. Complete variable domain (other parts from reference TRBV18 and TRBJ2-5): NAGVMQNPRHLVRRRGQEARLRCSPMKGHSHVYWYRQLPEEGLKFMVYLQKENIIDESGMPKERFSAEFPKEGPSILRIQQVVRGDSAAYFCASSPAGKETQYFGPGTRLLVL.

This clonotype was observed a handful of times. The J gene is TRBJ2-7, the V gene TRBV12-3 or TRBV12-4; D call uncertain. Trimming removed 6 bases from V and 5 bases from J, with 17 bases in between. CDR3 length: 14 amino acids. Written as DNA, the CDR3 is TGTGCCAGCAGCCGCCCGAGTGTAAGCCACGAGCAGTACTTC. Its translation: CASSRPSVSHEQYF.

This clonotype was seen more than once but under ten times. This chain joins TRBV20-1 and TRBJ1-2; the D is unclear. There are 12 residues in the CDR3. CDR1 is DFQATT and CDR2 is SNEGSKA in the germline V gene (reference sequence). Between the trimmed V and J ends, which lost 6 bases and 2 bases, there was a span of 10 bases. CDR3 protein: CSASAHNYGYTF. CDR3 nucleotides: TGCAGTGCGAGTGCCCACAACTATGGCTACACCTTC.

This clonotype was found many times. V and J are TRBV7-9 and TRBJ1-1; D possibly corresponds to TRBD1 (5 bases). This CDR3 region has 14 residues. V shed 5 bases and J shed 0 bases, with 10 bases lying between them. CDR1 and CDR2 from the germline V gene are SEHNR and FQNEAQ (reference sequence). CDR3 sequence reads: CASSQTRVNTEAFF. Written as DNA, the CDR3 is TGTGCCAGCAGCCAAACCAGGGTGAACACTGAAGCTTTCTTT.

This clonotype was seen repeatedly, ten times or more. The CDR3 sequence: CASRPSSYNEQFF. The CDR3 DNA reads TGCGCCAGCAGGCCAAGCTCCTACAATGAGCAGTTCTTC. The chain couples TRBV10-1 to TRBJ2-1, with D unclear. There are 13 residues in the CDR3. V lost 6 bases to trimming and J lost 0 bases, with 6 bases between them. CDR1 is WNHNN, CDR2 SYGVQD, per germline (reference sequence).